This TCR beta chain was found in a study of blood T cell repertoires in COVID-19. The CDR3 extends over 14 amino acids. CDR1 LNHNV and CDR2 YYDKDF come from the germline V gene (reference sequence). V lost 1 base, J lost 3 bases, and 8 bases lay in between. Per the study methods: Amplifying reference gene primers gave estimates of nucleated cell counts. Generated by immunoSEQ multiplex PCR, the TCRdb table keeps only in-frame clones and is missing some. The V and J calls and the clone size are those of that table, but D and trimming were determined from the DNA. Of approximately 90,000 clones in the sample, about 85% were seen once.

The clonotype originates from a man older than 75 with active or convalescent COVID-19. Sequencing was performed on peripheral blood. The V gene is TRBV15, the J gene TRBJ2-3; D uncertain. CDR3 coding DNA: TGTGCCACCAGCAGAGCGGGTCGAACAGATACGCAGTATTTT. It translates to CATSRAGRTDTQYF.